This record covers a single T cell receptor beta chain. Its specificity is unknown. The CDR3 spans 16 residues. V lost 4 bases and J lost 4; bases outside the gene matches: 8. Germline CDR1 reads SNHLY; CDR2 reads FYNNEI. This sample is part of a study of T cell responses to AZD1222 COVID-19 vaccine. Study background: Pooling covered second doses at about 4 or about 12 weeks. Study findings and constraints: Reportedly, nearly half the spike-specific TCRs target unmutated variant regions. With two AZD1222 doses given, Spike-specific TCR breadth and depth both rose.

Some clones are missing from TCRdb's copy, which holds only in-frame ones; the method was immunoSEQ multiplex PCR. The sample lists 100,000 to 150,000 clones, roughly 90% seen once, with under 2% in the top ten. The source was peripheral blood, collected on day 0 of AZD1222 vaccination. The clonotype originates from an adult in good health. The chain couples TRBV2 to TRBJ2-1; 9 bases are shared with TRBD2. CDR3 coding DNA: TGTGCCAGCAGTGCCGGGACTAGCCCCACATACAATGAGCAGTTCTTC. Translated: CASSAGTSPTYNEQFF. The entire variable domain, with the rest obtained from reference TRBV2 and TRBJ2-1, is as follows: EPEVTQTPSHQVTQMGQEVILRCVPISNHLYFYWYRQILGQKVEFLVSFYNNEISEKSEIFDDQFSVERPDGSNFTLKIRSTKLEDSAMYFCASSAGTSPTYNEQFFGPGTRLTVL.